These 16 T cell receptor beta chains originate from one sample sequenced in a study of T cells in women clearing cervical HPV infection. Here immunoSEQ multiplex PCR was the method, and the copy in TCRdb shows in-frame clones only, minus some. The sample includes about 39,000 clones. The sequencing sample was made of blood buffy coat. The receptors originated from a woman between 18 and 69 years old with a cervical HPV16 infection that either progressed to CIN3+ or cleared (not recorded which).

About this clone itself: The read terminates 3 residues ahead of where the CDR3 ends, so the germline J gene completes it. The chain links TRBV5-1 to TRBJ1-1; 8 nucleotides agree with TRBD1. The trim removed 4 bases at V and 4 bases at J, leaving 6 bases unmatched. The CDR3 is made up of 14 amino acids. The germline V gene has CDR1 SGHRS and CDR2 YFSETQ. The CDR3: CASSPQGATTEAFF. The sequenced part of the CDR3 DNA is TGCGCCAGCAGCCCCCAGGGGGCGACCACTGAA.

About this clone itself: The read ends 3 residues shy of where the CDR3 ends; the end is completed using the germline J gene. This chain connects TRBV20-1 to TRBJ1-2; D is unclear. V lost 2 bases, J lost 3 bases, and 7 bases lay in between. The CDR3 is 12 amino acids. Germline V gene sequence: CDR1 DFQATT, CDR2 SNEGSKA (reference sequence). CDR3 DNA, as far as it was read: TGCAGTGCTAGACTAGCCGACTATGGC. It is translated as CSARLADYG. The complete CDR3 protein is CSARLADYGYTF.

A word on this clone: Read coverage stops 3 residues before the CDR3 terminus; the germline J gene supplies the remainder. This sequence joins TRBV5-1 and TRBJ2-3, with 7 bases lining up with TRBD2. This CDR3 region has 15 residues. Germline V gives CDR1 SGHRS, CDR2 YFSETQ. V dropped 0 bases and J dropped 0; count of bases not matched to a gene: 1. CDR3 sequence reads: CASSLERGSTDTQYF. The sequenced part of the CDR3 DNA is TGCGCCAGCAGCTTGGAGCGGGGAAGCACAGATACG.

Worth noting for this clone: The read stops 3 residues short of the end of the CDR3; the missing end is completed from the germline J gene. The chain has TRBV5-1 and TRBJ1-2, with D tentatively TRBD1 (6 bases). Between the trimmed V and J ends, which lost 0 bases and 2 bases, there was a span of 8 bases. This CDR3 is 14 amino acids long. Germline V CDR1 and CDR2: SGHRS, YFSETQ. The sequenced CDR3 bases are TGCGCCAGCAGCTTGGCGGACAGAAACTATGGC. It translates to CASSLADRNYG. The complete CDR3 sequence is CASSLADRNYGYTF.

A word on this clone: Read sequence stops 3 residues before the CDR3 end, and the germline J gene provides the missing end. V and J are TRBV14 and TRBJ2-7; D unclear. The germline V gene has CDR1 SGHDN and CDR2 FVKESK. The CDR3 totals 14 residues. Trimming pared 3 bases from V and 3 bases from J, leaving 12 bases between. The CDR3 loop is CASSHPPEVYEQYF. CDR3 bases read: TGTGCCAGCAGCCATCCGCCCGAGGTCTACGAG.

The CDR3: CSARGGLDEQYF. The CDR3 DNA, read in part, is TGCAGTGCTAGAGGGGGCCTTGACGAG. The chain couples TRBV20-1 to TRBJ2-7, with D maybe TRBD1 (5 bases). The CDR3 end lies 3 residues beyond the end of the read and is filled in from the germline J gene. The CDR3 covers 12 residues. Germline V lookup: CDR1 DFQATT, CDR2 SNEGSKA (reference sequence). V shed 1 base and J shed 5 bases, with 9 bases lying between them.

The sequenced part of the CDR3 DNA is TGCAGTGCTAGGTCCGCGGGGGGCTACGGGACC. Residues: CSARSAGGYGT. The complete CDR3 reads CSARSAGGYGTQYF. The chain carries TRBV20-1 and TRBJ2-5; 8 bases are shared with TRBD2. The CDR3 end is not reached by the read, which stops 3 residues before it; the germline J gene fills it in. Germline V gene sequence: CDR1 DFQATT, CDR2 SNEGSKA (reference sequence). This CDR3 region has 14 residues. The junction had 10 bases not matched to a gene; V was cut back by 3 bases and J by 7 bases.

Points on this clone: The read falls 3 residues short of the CDR3 end, and the missing part is taken from the germline J gene. V gene TRBV6-2 or TRBV6-3 combines with J gene TRBJ2-1; 8 nucleotides line up with TRBD2. The CDR3 extends over 13 amino acids. The junction had 5 bases not matched to a gene; V was cut back by 6 bases and J by 7 bases. Germline V lookup: CDR1 MNHEY, CDR2 SVGEGT. Partial CDR3 DNA: TGTGCCAGCAGGAACGGGGGGGCTAATGAG. This sequence encodes CASRNGGANE. The CDR3 in its entirety is CASRNGGANEQFF.

About this clone itself: The read terminates 3 residues before the CDR3 end, so the remaining end is supplied by the germline J gene. V and J are TRBV10-2 and TRBJ1-6, with 7 nucleotides matching TRBD1. The ends lost 10 bases at V and 7 bases at J; junction bases unmatched: 10. Germline loops: CDR1 WSHSY, CDR2 SAAADI. The CDR3 sequence is 14 residues long. The DNA read from the CDR3 is TGCGCCACCCGGACCGGGACAGAAAATTCACCC. This gives the protein CATRTGTENSP. The complete CDR3 protein is CATRTGTENSPLHF.

Regarding this clone: The read ends 3 residues early relative to the CDR3; the germline J gene fills the gap. This chain joins TRBV2 and TRBJ1-1, with D unclear. Germline lookup yields CDR1 SNHLY and CDR2 FYNNEI. Trimming removed 2 bases from V and 1 base from J, with 5 bases in between. The CDR3 runs to 13 residues. This CDR3 is CASSEIQNTEAFF. CDR3 DNA, as far as it was read: TGTGCCAGCAGTGAAATTCAGAACACTGAA.

As for this clone: The observed sequence ends 3 residues before the CDR3 terminus, with the missing tail filled in from the germline J gene. This chain links TRBV27 with TRBJ1-2, with D perhaps matching TRBD1 (5 bases). Germline CDR1 is MNHEY and CDR2 is SMNVEV (reference sequence). V lost 2 bases and J lost 4, with 5 bases in between. The CDR3 length is 12 residues. This CDR3 reads CASSLRGYGYTF. The CDR3 bases that were read are TGTGCCAGCAGTTTAAGGGGCTATGGC.

With respect to this clone: Coverage ceases 3 residues before the CDR3 finishes, and the germline J gene fills in the end. The rearrangement joins TRBV19 to TRBJ1-1; 10 positions agree with TRBD1. The CDR3 runs 16 residues. V dropped 1 base and J dropped 5; count of bases not matched to a gene: 7. Germline CDR1 and CDR2: LNHDA and SQIVND (reference sequence). The covered CDR3 bases are TGTGCCAGTAGTATAGGGGGAGACAGGGGGCGAACTGAA. Protein sequence: CASSIGGDRGRTE. In full, the CDR3 is CASSIGGDRGRTEAFF.

Worth noting for this clone: The read terminates 3 residues before the CDR3 end, so the remaining end is supplied by the germline J gene. The V gene is TRBV4-1, the J gene TRBJ2-7; TRBD1 aligns across 9 bases. Germline V gene data show CDR1 as MGHRA and CDR2 as YSYEKL. The CDR3 totals 15 residues. Trimming took 2 bases from V and 1 from J; bases not matched to a gene: 3. The part of the CDR3 DNA that was read is TGCGCCAGCAGCCAACTGGACAGGGGTTCCTACGAG. Translation: CASSQLDRGSYE. Given in full, the CDR3 is CASSQLDRGSYEQYF.

A word on this clone: The CDR3 end falls 3 residues outside the read, so it is completed with the germline J gene. V and J are TRBV7-6 and TRBJ2-5; D is uncertain. Deletions cut 1 base from V and 2 bases from J, with 5 bases between. The CDR3 has 13 residues. Germline V gene lookup returns CDR1 SGHVS and CDR2 FNYEAQ. CDR3 DNA (partial): TGTGCCAGCAGCTTAGGGCGGCAAGAGACC. This gives the protein CASSLGRQET. The full CDR3 is CASSLGRQETQYF.

On this clone itself: The CDR3 extends 3 residues past the end of the read, so its final part is completed from the germline J gene. The chain recombines TRBV5-8 with TRBJ2-1, with 8 bases matching TRBD2. This CDR3 region has 15 residues. Germline V CDR1 and CDR2: SGHTS, YDEGEE. Germline trimming cut 1 base from V and 4 bases from J; bases unmatched to any gene: 4. The covered CDR3 bases are TGTGCCAGCAGCTTGAGGGCGGGGGGTTACAATGAG. This translates into CASSLRAGGYNE. The entire CDR3 protein is CASSLRAGGYNEQFF.

Turning to this clone: The read ends 3 residues shy of where the CDR3 ends; the end is completed using the germline J gene. This chain joins TRBV6-1 and TRBJ2-2; D is perhaps TRBD1 (6 bases). Germline-derived CDR1 and CDR2 are MNHNS and SASEGT. The CDR3 has 15 amino acids. Trimming stripped 4 bases from V and 7 bases from J, with 16 bases between. The DNA read from the CDR3 is TGTGCCAGCAGTGTAGGGGCAGGGGAAGGCGGGGAG. This sequence encodes CASSVGAGEGGE. The complete CDR3 sequence is CASSVGAGEGGELFF.